This TCR beta chain was sequenced in a study of molecular identifiers for immune sequencing clone quantification. General study findings and limits: Clones above 20 RNA copies contained over 97% of effector molecules but under 1% of naive ones. Because of identical TCR molecules sharing a barcode, sizes of highly expanded clones could be underestimated.

At least ten counts were recorded for this clonotype. Its antigen is unknown. TCRdb independently ran MiXCR on the PCR reads; one entry per CDR3 protein. The sample carries more than 300,000 distinct CDR3 sequences, about 21% recorded once. The naive CD8 libraries originated from between about 18,000 and 1,000,000 sorted cells and drew on 10%, 30% or 50% RNA. This CDR3 is built from 14 residues. Trimming removed 5 bases at V and 4 bases at J, with 14 bases between. Germline CDR1 is SEHNR and CDR2 is FQNEAQ (reference sequence). This chain uses TRBV7-9 with TRBJ1-1; D not certain. The receptor's source is a human donor in good health. Some libraries in this study had Jurkat cell RNA spiked in. The sample comprised naive CD8+ T cells from blood, with Jurkat cell RNA spiked in. Subset denoted: FACS-sorted CD8+CD4-CCR7+CD45RA+ naive T cells. The CDR3 sequence: CASSPVLPGTEAFF. The CDR3 nucleotides are TGTGCCAGCAGCCCCGTCTTGCCGGGCACTGAAGCTTTCTTT.